This T cell receptor beta chain was obtained from a study of blood T cells in healthy people across ages. Donors were healthy Caucasian individuals from Russia aged roughly 6 to 95. Sample-barcoded 5' priming and a J-beta primer mix drove a second PCR of roughly 7 to 11 cycles. TCRdb analysed the 5' RACE reads with MiXCR anew, one entry per CDR3 protein. This table holds 1.8 million or so distinct CDR3 sequences, approximately 39% found once. V dropped 8 bases and J dropped 9; count of bases not matched to a gene: 12. The CDR3 totals 14 residues. The germline V gene encodes CDR1 MNHNY and CDR2 SVGAGI (reference sequence). This clonotype was counted only a few times.

The source material was blood. The source of this sequence is a human donor in good health. This rearrangement joins TRBV6-6 to TRBJ2-1; TRBD1 agrees at 8 bases. As DNA, the CDR3 is TGTGCCAGCGGCCGGGACAGGTACGTCAGTGAGCAGTTCTTC. Its translation is CASGRDRYVSEQFF.